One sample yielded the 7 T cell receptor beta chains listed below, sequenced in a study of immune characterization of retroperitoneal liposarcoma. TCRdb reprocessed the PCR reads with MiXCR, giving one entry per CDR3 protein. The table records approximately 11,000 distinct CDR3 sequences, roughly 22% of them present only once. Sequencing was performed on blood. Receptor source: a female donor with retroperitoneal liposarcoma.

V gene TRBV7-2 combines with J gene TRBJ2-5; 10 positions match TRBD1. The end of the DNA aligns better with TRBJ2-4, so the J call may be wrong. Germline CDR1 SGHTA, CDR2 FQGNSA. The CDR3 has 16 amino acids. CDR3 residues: CASSLSSGQGKNIQYF. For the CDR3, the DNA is TGTGCCAGCAGCTTAAGTTCGGGACAGGGGAAAAACATTCAGTACTTC.

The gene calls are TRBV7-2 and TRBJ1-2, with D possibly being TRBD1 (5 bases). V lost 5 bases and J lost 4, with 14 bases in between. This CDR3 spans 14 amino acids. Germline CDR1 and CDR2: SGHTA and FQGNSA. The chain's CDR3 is CASSRDGGTYGYTF. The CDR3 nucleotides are TGTGCCAGCAGCCGAGACGGGGGTACCTATGGCTACACCTTC.

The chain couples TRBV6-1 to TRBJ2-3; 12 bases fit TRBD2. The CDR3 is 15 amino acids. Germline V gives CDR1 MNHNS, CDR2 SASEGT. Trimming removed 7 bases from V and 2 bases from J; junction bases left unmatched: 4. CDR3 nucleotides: TGTGCCAGCACCCGACTAGCGGGAGACACAGATACGCAGTATTTT. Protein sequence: CASTRLAGDTDTQYF.

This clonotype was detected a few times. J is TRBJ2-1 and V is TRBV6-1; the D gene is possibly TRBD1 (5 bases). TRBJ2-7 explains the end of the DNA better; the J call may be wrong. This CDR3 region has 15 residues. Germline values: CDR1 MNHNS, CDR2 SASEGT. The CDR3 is CASSSPRRTRYEQYF. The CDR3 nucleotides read TGTGCCAGCAGTTCCCCTCGCAGGACACGGTACGAGCAGTACTTC.

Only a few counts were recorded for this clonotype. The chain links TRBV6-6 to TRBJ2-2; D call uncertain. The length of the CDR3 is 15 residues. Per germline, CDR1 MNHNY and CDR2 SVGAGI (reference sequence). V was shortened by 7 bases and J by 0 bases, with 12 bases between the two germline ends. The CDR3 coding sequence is TGTGCCAGCACTCCGATCCCTCCGAACACCGGGGAGCTGTTTTTT. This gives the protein CASTPIPPNTGELFF.

The CDR3 loop is CASSLGRTGSSKNIQFF. CDR3 in DNA: TGTGCCAGCAGCTTGGGGAGGACAGGGTCATCCAAAAACATTCAGTTCTTC. The chain uses TRBV7-6 and TRBJ2-1; TRBD1 aligns across 8 bases. Germline CDR1 SGHVS, CDR2 FNYEAQ. Trimming removed 3 bases from V and 13 bases from J; junction bases left unmatched: 20. The CDR3 is 17 amino acids.

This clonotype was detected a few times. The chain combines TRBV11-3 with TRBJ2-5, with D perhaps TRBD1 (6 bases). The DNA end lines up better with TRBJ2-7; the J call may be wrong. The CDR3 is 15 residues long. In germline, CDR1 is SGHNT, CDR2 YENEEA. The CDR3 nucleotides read TGTGCCAGCAGCTTAGTGGGCAGGGGAAAAAACGAGCAGTACTTC. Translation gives CASSLVGRGKNEQYF.